This record looks at one T cell receptor (beta chain) sequence and its context. Its antigen is currently unknown. The entry originates in a study of early stage breast cancer tumors. Sequencing was performed with immunoSEQ multiplex PCR; in TCRdb, only in-frame clones are kept and a portion is missing. The table lists some 25,000 clones, 65% to 75% of them singletons. V lost 2 bases and J lost 2, with 17 bases in between. Looked up from germline, CDR1 is SGHRS and CDR2 is YFSETQ. This CDR3 has 16 residues. Regarding the study as a whole: Commonly generated sequences made up most enriched TCRB sequences shared between patients.

The receptor was derived from a person between 55 and 70 years old with breast cancer. The chain joins TRBV5-1 to TRBJ2-7; tentative D call: TRBD1 (5 bases). The specimen sequenced was breast tumor tissue. CDR3: CASSFPVQGIPYEQYF. CDR3 nucleotide sequence: TGCGCCAGCAGCTTTCCGGTCCAGGGCATTCCCTACGAGCAGTACTTC.